A selection of T cell receptor beta chains follows, all from one sample in a study of blood T cell repertoires in COVID-19. This table comes from immunoSEQ multiplex PCR, and its TCRdb copy is limited to in-frame clones, with some not included. Among approximately 100,000 clones listed, 82% were seen once. Material: peripheral blood. All receptors come from a man in his 70s with acute or convalescent COVID-19. CDR3s include the opening cysteine and the closing phenylalanine or tryptophan. D genes are given only for firm matches. Some rows mark clone size as missing; the rest say once, few, many or name a class of expanded clone.

cdr3_nt cdr3_aa clone_size v_call d_call j_call
TGTGCCAGCAGCTTAGGTCCTGACAGCGCAAGATATGGCTACACCTTC CASSLGPDSARYGYTF NA TRBV7-9 NA TRBJ1-2
TGTGCCAGCAGTGGTGGATTAGCGGCCCCTAATGAGCAGTTCTTC CASSGGLAAPNEQFF NA TRBV6-4 NA TRBJ2-1
TGTGCCAGCAGCCAACCGGGACAGCTTTATAGCAATCAGCCCCAGCATTTT CASSQPGQLYSNQPQHF NA TRBV3-1/TRBV3-2 TRBD1 TRBJ1-5
TGTGCCAGCAGTGAACAGGGGGCGGAAGGCACCTTC CASSEQGAEGTF few TRBV2 TRBD1 TRBJ1-2
TGTGCCAGCTTATCTGGGGCGGGAGGTCCACAGACCCAGTACTTC CASLSGAGGPQTQYF NA TRBV5-6 TRBD2 TRBJ2-5
TGTGCCAGCAGCGTAGATCCCAGTTCCACCCACACAGATACGCAGTATTTT CASSVDPSSTHTDTQYF NA TRBV9 NA TRBJ2-3
TGTGCCAGCAGCTGGTACTTCCCGGGACAGGGAAACGAGCAGTACTTC CASSWYFPGQGNEQYF once TRBV5-8 TRBD1 TRBJ2-7
TGTGCCAGCAGCTTAGAGGCAGGGGGCAGGTCTTTCTTT CASSLEAGGRSFF NA TRBV11-2 TRBD1 TRBJ1-1
TGTGCCACCAGCAGAGTACAGCTCCTGACTAGCGGGAGGGCACACGAGCAGTACTTC CATSRVQLLTSGRAHEQYF NA TRBV15 TRBD2 TRBJ2-7
TGTGCCAGCAGTGAGAGTCTCGGGGTCAGGGGCAACGAGCAGTACTTC CASSESLGVRGNEQYF NA TRBV28 NA TRBJ2-7
TGTGCCAGCAGCAACCCTGATCGGCAGGCCAGGTATAGCAATCAGCCCCAGCATTTT CASSNPDRQARYSNQPQHF few TRBV6-2/TRBV6-3 NA TRBJ1-5
TGTGCCAGCAGCGTGGACAGACCCAATGAGCAGTTCTTC CASSVDRPNEQFF once TRBV11-2 NA TRBJ2-1
TGTGCCAGCAGTGAGGGCTTGTTGAGGGGCAATCAGCCCCAGCATTTT CASSEGLLRGNQPQHF once TRBV6-1 NA TRBJ1-5
TGTGCCAGCAGTATCCGGGACAGTAATGCCGGCTACACCTTC CASSIRDSNAGYTF few TRBV6-2/TRBV6-3 TRBD1 TRBJ1-2
TGTGCCAGCAGTTTGGCGTCCGGGACTAGCGGCTACGAGCAGTACTTC CASSLASGTSGYEQYF few TRBV27 TRBD2 TRBJ2-7
TGTGCTAGCAGCTACCAACAGGGCTACGAGCAGTACTTC CASSYQQGYEQYF NA TRBV7-7 NA TRBJ2-7
TGTGCCTGGAGTATAAGGGGCAATGAGCAGTTCTTC CAWSIRGNEQFF few TRBV30 NA TRBJ2-1
TGTGCCAGCAGCTCCCGGACAGGAGCCTCCTACGAGCAGTACTTC CASSSRTGASYEQYF once TRBV11-3 TRBD1 TRBJ2-7
TGCGCCAGCAGCTTTACTAGCGGATTCAATGAGCAGTTCTTC CASSFTSGFNEQFF NA TRBV5-1 TRBD2 TRBJ2-1
TGTGCCAGCTCCCGACAACACTTGGCCGACACTGAAGCTTTCTTT CASSRQHLADTEAFF NA TRBV6-5 NA TRBJ1-1
TGTGCCAGCAGTGACGGGGACAGGGTATTCCGAGCTTTCTTT CASSDGDRVFRAFF once TRBV6-1 TRBD1 TRBJ1-1
TGTGCCAGTACCACTACAGGGGGCGGTCAGCCCCAGCATTTT CASTTTGGGQPQHF NA TRBV19 TRBD1 TRBJ1-5
TGCGCCAGCGGGGACAGTGCCTATGGCTACACCTTC CASGDSAYGYTF NA TRBV10-1 TRBD1 TRBJ1-2
TGTGCCAGCAGTTCTAGTAGCGGGACACCCTCCTACAATGAGCAGTTCTTC CASSSSSGTPSYNEQFF NA TRBV28 TRBD2 TRBJ2-1
TGTGCCAGCAGCTCTCAAGGGGGCAGGGGGCAAGGCTACACCTTC CASSSQGGRGQGYTF NA TRBV7-2 TRBD1 TRBJ1-2
TGTGCCAGCAGTGAACAGGGGGCGAACCAGTACTTC CASSEQGANQYF NA TRBV6-1 TRBD1 TRBJ2-5
TGCAGTGCTAGTCGGGGGGGCTACAATGAGCAGTTCTTC CSASRGGYNEQFF NA TRBV20-1 TRBD2 TRBJ2-1
TGTGCCAGCAGCTTAGAGGGGACAGGGTGGGAGAGTGGAGCTGGAAACACCATATATTTT CASSLEGTGWESGAGNTIYF NA TRBV7-8 TRBD1 TRBJ1-3
TGTGCCAGCAGCCAAGCCGACAGGGGACCTGGAAACACCATATATTTT CASSQADRGPGNTIYF NA TRBV3-1/TRBV3-2 TRBD1 TRBJ1-3
TGTGCCAGCAGTCCGGGACAGGGGGCCAATTCACCCCTCCACTTT CASSPGQGANSPLHF few TRBV28 TRBD1 TRBJ1-6
TGTGCCAGCAGCTTTCGGGACAGGGGGGACAATGAGCAGTTCTTC CASSFRDRGDNEQFF NA TRBV7-8 TRBD1 TRBJ2-1
TGTGCCAGCAGCGTAGCGGTAACAGATACGCAGTATTTT CASSVAVTDTQYF NA TRBV9 NA TRBJ2-3
TGTGCTTTCAACTCGGCAGGCTCCTATAATTCACCCCTCCACTTT CAFNSAGSYNSPLHF NA TRBV30 NA TRBJ1-6
TGCGCCAGCAGCCTCCTAGGGGGGGGGCCCTCTGGAAACACCATATATTTT CASSLLGGGPSGNTIYF NA TRBV5-1 NA TRBJ1-3
TGTGCCAGCAGTTACTCGGGAGGGAGGAACACTGAAGCTTTCTTT CASSYSGGRNTEAFF NA TRBV6-5 NA TRBJ1-1
TGTGCCAGGATAATCAGACAGGGGGGCTACACCTTC CARIIRQGGYTF NA TRBV30 TRBD1 TRBJ1-2
TGTGCCAGCAGCCAAGCAGGTAGCAATCAGCCCCAGCATTTT CASSQAGSNQPQHF NA TRBV3-1/TRBV3-2 NA TRBJ1-5
TGTGCCAGCAGCTCAAACAGGGGGCGAGGCAATCAGCCCCAGCATTTT CASSSNRGRGNQPQHF NA TRBV5-8 TRBD1 TRBJ1-5
TGTGCCACCAGCCTCCCAGGGATAAAGGGGGATGAGCAGTTCTTC CATSLPGIKGDEQFF NA TRBV15 NA TRBJ2-1
TGCAGCGTTCAGGGACTAGCGGGGGTCTCCTACGAGCAGTACTTC CSVQGLAGVSYEQYF NA TRBV29-1 TRBD2 TRBJ2-7
TGCAGCGACACTGGACAGTTCTATAGCAATCAGCCCCAGCATTTT CSDTGQFYSNQPQHF NA TRBV29-1 NA TRBJ1-5
TGTGCCAGCAGCCCGGCTGCAAATCGACTAGCGAGCCAAGAGACCCAGTACTTC CASSPAANRLASQETQYF once TRBV5-4 TRBD2 TRBJ2-5
TGTGCCAGCAGTGAAACTTGGGGAGGGCGGGAGCTGTTTTTT CASSETWGGRELFF NA TRBV6-1 TRBD2 TRBJ2-2
TGTGCCAGCAGCGTAACAGGGACATCAACTAATGAAAAACTGTTTTTT CASSVTGTSTNEKLFF NA TRBV9 NA TRBJ1-4
TGTGCCTGGAGAGATGACAGAAGGTATGGCTACACCTTC CAWRDDRRYGYTF NA TRBV30 NA TRBJ1-2